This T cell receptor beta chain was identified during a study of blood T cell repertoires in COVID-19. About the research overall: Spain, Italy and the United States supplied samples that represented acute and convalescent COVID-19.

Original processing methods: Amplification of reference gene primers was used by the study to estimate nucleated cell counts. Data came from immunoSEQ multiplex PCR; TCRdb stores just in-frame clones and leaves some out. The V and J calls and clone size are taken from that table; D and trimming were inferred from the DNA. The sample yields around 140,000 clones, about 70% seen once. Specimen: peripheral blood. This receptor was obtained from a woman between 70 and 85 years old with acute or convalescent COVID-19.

The CDR3, as DNA: TGTGCCAGCAGGTTCACGGACAGTCGCACTGAAGCTTTCTTT. Its translation: CASRFTDSRTEAFF. The chain couples TRBV11-2 to TRBJ1-1, with TRBD1 as a possible D gene (6 bases). The CDR3 has 14 residues. Germline CDR1 is SGHAT and CDR2 is FQNNGV. The ends were cut back, 6 bases at V and 4 bases at J, with 15 bases in the middle.